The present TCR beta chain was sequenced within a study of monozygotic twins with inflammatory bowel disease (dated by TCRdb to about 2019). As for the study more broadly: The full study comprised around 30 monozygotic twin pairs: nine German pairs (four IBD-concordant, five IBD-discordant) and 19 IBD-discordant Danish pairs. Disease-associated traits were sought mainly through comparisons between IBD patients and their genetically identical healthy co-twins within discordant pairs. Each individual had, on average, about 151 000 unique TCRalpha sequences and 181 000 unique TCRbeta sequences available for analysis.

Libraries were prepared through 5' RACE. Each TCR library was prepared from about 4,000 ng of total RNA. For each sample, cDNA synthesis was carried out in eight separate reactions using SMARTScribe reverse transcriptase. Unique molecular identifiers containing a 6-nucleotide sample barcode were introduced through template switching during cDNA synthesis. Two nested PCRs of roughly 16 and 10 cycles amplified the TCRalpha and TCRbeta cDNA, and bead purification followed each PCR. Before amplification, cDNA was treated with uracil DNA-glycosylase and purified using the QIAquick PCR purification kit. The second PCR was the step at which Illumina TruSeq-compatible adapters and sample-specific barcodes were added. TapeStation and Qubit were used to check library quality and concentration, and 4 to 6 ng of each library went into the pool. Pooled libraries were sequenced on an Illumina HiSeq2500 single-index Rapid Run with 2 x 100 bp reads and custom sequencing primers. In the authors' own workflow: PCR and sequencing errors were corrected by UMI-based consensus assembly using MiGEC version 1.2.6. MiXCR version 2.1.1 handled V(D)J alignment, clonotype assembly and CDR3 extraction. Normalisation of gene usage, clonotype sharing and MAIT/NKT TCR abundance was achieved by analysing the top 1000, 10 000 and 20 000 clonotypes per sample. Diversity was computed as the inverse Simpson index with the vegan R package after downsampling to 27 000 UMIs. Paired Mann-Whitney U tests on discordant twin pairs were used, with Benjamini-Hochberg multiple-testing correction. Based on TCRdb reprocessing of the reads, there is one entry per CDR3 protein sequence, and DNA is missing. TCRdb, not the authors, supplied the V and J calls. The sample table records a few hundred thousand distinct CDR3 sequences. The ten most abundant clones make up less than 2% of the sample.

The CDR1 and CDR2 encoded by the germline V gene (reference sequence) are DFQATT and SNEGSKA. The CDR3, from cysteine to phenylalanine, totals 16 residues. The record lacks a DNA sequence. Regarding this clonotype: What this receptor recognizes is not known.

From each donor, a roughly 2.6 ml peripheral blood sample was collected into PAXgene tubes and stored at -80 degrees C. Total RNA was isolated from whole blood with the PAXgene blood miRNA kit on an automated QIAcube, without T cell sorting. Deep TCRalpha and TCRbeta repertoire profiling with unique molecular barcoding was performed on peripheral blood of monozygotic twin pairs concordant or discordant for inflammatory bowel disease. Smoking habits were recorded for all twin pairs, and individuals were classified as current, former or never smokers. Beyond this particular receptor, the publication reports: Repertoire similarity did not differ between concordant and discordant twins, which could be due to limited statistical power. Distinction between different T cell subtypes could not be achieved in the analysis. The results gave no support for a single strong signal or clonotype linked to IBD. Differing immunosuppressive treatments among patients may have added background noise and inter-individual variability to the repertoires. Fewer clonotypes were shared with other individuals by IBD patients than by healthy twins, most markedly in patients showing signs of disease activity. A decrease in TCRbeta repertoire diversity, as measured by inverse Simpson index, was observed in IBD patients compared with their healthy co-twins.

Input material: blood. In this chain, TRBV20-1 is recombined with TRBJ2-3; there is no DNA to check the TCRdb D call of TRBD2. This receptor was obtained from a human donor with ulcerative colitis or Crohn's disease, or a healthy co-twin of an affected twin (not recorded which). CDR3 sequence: CSASQLSGGVRDTQYF.